Below, 8 T cell receptor beta chains from the same sample are listed, as sequenced in a study of cytomegalovirus exposure and HLA in healthy donors. PCR employed 60 Vbeta and 13 Jbeta primers. Sequencing was performed with immunoSEQ multiplex PCR; in TCRdb, only in-frame clones are kept and a portion is missing. This table holds 150,000 to 200,000 clones, approximately 79% found once. What was sequenced was PBMCs. The receptor set was obtained from a man between 35 and 55 years old in good health and CMV-seropositive.

This clone came up once. This chain connects TRBV5-4 to TRBJ2-5; TRBD2 agrees at 11 bases. This CDR3 region has 15 residues. CDR1 is SGHNT, CDR2 YYREEE, per germline (reference sequence). The ends lost 4 bases at V and 5 bases at J; junction bases unmatched: 7. The CDR3 protein is CASSRTSGLRETQYF. CDR3 coding DNA: TGTGCCAGCAGCCGGACTAGCGGGTTACGGGAGACCCAGTACTTC. Complete variable domain (other parts from reference TRBV5-4 and TRBJ2-5): ETGVTQSPTHLIKTRGQQVTLRCSSQSGHNTVSWYQQALGQGPQFIFQYYREEENGRGNFPPRFSGLQFPNYSSELNVNALELDDSALYLCASSRTSGLRETQYFGPGTRLLVL.

In this sample, this clone turned up a few times. The rearrangement joins TRBV5-1 to TRBJ1-2; D is unresolved. Germline CDR1 and CDR2: SGHRS and YFSETQ. Trimming left V 4 bases short and J 7 bases short, with 14 bases between. This CDR3 contains 13 residues. CDR3 loop: CASSDISGSGYTF. The CDR3 DNA sequence: TGCGCCAGCAGCGACATATCCGGATCTGGCTACACCTTC.

The gene calls are TRBV9 and TRBJ2-5; perhaps TRBD1 as D (6 bases). Trimming removed 0 bases from V and 6 bases from J, with 18 bases in between. Germline V CDR1 and CDR2: SGDLS, YYNGEE. The CDR3 runs to 16 residues. CDR3 sequence reads: CASSVDPDRTVKTQYF. In DNA, the CDR3 is TGTGCCAGCAGCGTAGATCCCGACAGGACTGTAAAGACCCAGTACTTC.

A few counts support this clone. Written as DNA, the CDR3 is TGTGCCAGCAGGCCCGACAGGGGCCGGAACACTGAAGCTTTCTTT. Its protein product is CASRPDRGRNTEAFF. The V and J genes are TRBV27 and TRBJ1-1, with TRBD1 identical over 8 bases. V shed 6 bases, J shed 1 base, and the junction held 7 bases outside the gene matches. The CDR3 has 15 residues. Germline values: CDR1 MNHEY, CDR2 SMNVEV (reference sequence).

This chain connects TRBV25-1 to TRBJ2-1, with TRBD1 identical over 7 bases. This CDR3 has 14 residues. V dropped 4 bases and J dropped 4; count of bases not matched to a gene: 4. Germline V gene sequence: CDR1 MGHDK, CDR2 SYGVNS. The CDR3 here is CASSGRGQYNEQFF. CDR3 sequence (DNA): TGTGCCAGCAGTGGAAGGGGACAGTACAATGAGCAGTTCTTC.

The chain carries TRBV5-5 and TRBJ1-6; D is unresolved. Per germline, CDR1 SGHKS and CDR2 YYEKEE (reference sequence). V was shortened by 0 bases and J by 14 bases, with 9 bases between the two germline ends. CDR3 size: 12 residues. This CDR3 reads CASSLGGLTLHF. The CDR3 nucleotides read TGTGCCAGCAGCTTGGGAGGGCTCACCCTCCACTTT.

V is TRBV2 and J is TRBJ2-2; 8 nucleotides agree with TRBD2. Germline V gene data show CDR1 as SNHLY and CDR2 as FYNNEI. The CDR3 is made up of 15 amino acids. The V gene end was trimmed by 8 bases and the J gene end by 0 bases; junction bases not matched to a gene: 5. CDR3 amino acids: CASRRGVTNTGELFF. The CDR3 region has the DNA TGTGCCAGCCGGCGGGGGGTAACGAACACCGGGGAGCTGTTTTTT.

The chain recombines TRBV20-1 with TRBJ1-4, with a possible D match to TRBD1 (5 bases). In germline, CDR1 is DFQATT, CDR2 SNEGSKA (reference sequence). The CDR3 has 11 amino acids. V lost 4 bases to trimming and J lost 8 bases, with 8 bases between them. The CDR3 sequence is CSAIGGEKLFF. Here the CDR3 DNA reads TGCAGTGCTATTGGGGGGGAAAAACTGTTTTTT.